Shown below are 4 T cell receptor beta chains from a single sample sequenced in a study of regulatory T cells in long-lasting Graves disease. Indicated time point: newly diagnosed GD, antithyroid drugs for less than 3 months. PBMC RNA was the source of the TCR library. Sequencing libraries for TCR beta were prepared with iRepertoire HTBI primers and Arm-PCR of CDR3 regions. TCRdb called the multiplex PCR reads again in MiXCR, with one record for every CDR3 protein. In the table there are fewer than 650,000 distinct CDR3 sequences, 15% to 20% of which are singletons. The data also belong to a second study, concerning T cells in Graves' hyperthyroidism and ophthalmopathy.

This sample comprised peripheral blood mononuclear cells (PBMCs), obtained at new diagnosis, from a patient treated with antithyroid drugs. These receptors originate from a man aged 18 to 30 with Graves disease.

This clonotype was seen ten or more times. The chain recombines TRBV30 with TRBJ2-7, with TRBD1 matching 11 bases. This CDR3 spans 14 amino acids. The junction had 9 bases not matched to a gene; V was cut back by 5 bases and J by 6 bases. The germline V gene encodes CDR1 GTSNPN and CDR2 SVGIG (reference sequence). The CDR3 DNA reads TGTGCCTGGGAAGGGACAGGGGGTATCGGCGAGCAGTACTTC. This sequence encodes CAWEGTGGIGEQYF.

This rearrangement joins TRBV7-9 to TRBJ2-1; possible D gene TRBD1, 6 bases. From germline, CDR1 is SEHNR and CDR2 FQNEAQ (reference sequence). The CDR3 contains 11 residues. V lost 6 bases and J lost 12, with 12 bases in between. The CDR3 region is CASSYRAGQFF. The CDR3 nucleotides read TGTGCCAGCAGTTACAGGGCAGGGCAGTTCTTC.

The V gene is TRBV3-1, the J gene TRBJ1-5; no definite D call. With 1 base removed from V and 1 base from J, the gap between germline ends came to 17 bases. The CDR3 has 18 residues. Per germline, CDR1 LGHDT and CDR2 YNNKEL (reference sequence). The DNA for the CDR3 is TGTGCCAGCAGCCAAGGCGGCTTGGGAGGTCTGAGCAATCAGCCCCAGCATTTT. Translation: CASSQGGLGGLSNQPQHF.

As to this clonotype: An end of the junction differs from the germline gene, which may be a read error. The chain combines TRBV7-7 with TRBJ2-1, with TRBD2 matching over 7 bases. This CDR3 is built from 13 residues. Germline V gives CDR1 SSHAT, CDR2 FNYEAQ (reference sequence). The CDR3 DNA follows: TGTGCTAGCAGCGGGGAGGGCGGTATAGAGCAGTTCTTC. Protein sequence: CASSGEGGIEQFF.